This TCR beta chain is from a study of response to subunit inactivated influenza vaccine (dated by TCRdb to the late 2010s). Study-level background: Deep quantitative profiling of the T cell receptor repertoire was used in the study to follow responses to a trivalent subunit inactivated influenza vaccine. What the study reported, not specific to this receptor: It was suggested by the authors that each seasonal influenza vaccination may recruit only a limited number of new T cells.

Receptor libraries were prepared by RT-PCR. Sequenced using an Illumina HiSeq 2500. TCRdb reprocessing: public reads trimmed at Q25 with fastp, clones called with MiXCR, in-frame beta chains kept. All rows with the same CDR3 protein become a single entry with the most common DNA and genes. The table for this sample lists 530,000 or so distinct CDR3 sequences; around 15% of them were counted only once. The ten largest clones take up roughly 10% of the sample. The CDR3 runs 15 amino acids, cysteine and phenylalanine included. Solely the CDR3 DNA is kept, with 45 bases framed from the first base. CDR1 and CDR2 were assigned from the germline V gene as SGHRS and YFSETQ. The junction shows trimming of 0 bases on V and 1 base on J, plus 7 bases between the germline ends. As to this clonotype: Its cognate antigen has yet to be identified. No clone much larger than this one lies a single base away; base qualities are absent.

In this chain, TRBV5-1 is recombined with TRBJ2-2; the D gene remains uncertain. This receptor was taken from a man aged 45-60 years who received an inactivated influenza vaccine. Donor details come from another sample of the same person, matched by shared clones. Sample: PBMCs from blood, taken approximately 12 days after vaccination. The nucleotide sequence reads TGCGCCAGCAGCTTGGAGCCGGGGAACACCGGGGAGCTGTTTTTT. This sequence encodes CASSLEPGNTGELFF.